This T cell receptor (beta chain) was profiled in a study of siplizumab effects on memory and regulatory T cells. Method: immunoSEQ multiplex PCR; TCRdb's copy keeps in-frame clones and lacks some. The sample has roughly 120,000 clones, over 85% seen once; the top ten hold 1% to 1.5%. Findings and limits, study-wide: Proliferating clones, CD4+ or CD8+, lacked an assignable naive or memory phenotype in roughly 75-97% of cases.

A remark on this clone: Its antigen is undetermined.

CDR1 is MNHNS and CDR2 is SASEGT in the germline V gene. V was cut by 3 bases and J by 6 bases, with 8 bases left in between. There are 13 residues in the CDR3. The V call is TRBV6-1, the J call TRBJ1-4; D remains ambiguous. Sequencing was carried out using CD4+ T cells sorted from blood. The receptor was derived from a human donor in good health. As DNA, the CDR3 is TGTGCCAGCAGTGACCCTCTCGATGAAAAACTGTTTTTT. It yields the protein CASSDPLDEKLFF.